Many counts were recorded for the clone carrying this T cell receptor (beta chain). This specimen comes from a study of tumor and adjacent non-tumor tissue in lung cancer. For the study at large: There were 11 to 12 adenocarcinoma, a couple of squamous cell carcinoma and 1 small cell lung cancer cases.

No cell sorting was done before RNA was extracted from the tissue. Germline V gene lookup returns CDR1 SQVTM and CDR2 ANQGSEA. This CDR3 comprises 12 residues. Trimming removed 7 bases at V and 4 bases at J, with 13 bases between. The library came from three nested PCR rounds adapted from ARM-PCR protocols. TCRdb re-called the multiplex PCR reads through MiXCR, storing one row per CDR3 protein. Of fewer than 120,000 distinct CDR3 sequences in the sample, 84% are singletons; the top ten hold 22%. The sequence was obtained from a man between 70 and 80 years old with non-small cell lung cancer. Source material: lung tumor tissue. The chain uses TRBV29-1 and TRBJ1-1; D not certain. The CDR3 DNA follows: TGCAGCGCGGCGGGAGTCTTCACTGAAGCTTTCTTT. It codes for CSAAGVFTEAFF.